This T cell receptor (beta chain) was profiled in a study of blood T cells in healthy people across ages. A second about 6 to 12 cycle PCR used barcoded and J-beta primers. The yield of each sample was at least 2.5 million CDR3-containing paired-end reads. From the 5' RACE reads, TCRdb called clonotypes with MiXCR, one entry per CDR3 protein. The sample contains over 700,000 distinct CDR3 sequences, 25% of which appear only once. As for this clonotype: The target antigen is unknown.

Findings of the study overall: Long-lived donors carried more naive CD4+ cells and greater diversity than aged donors. Age advanced and TCR beta diversity per million T cells fell, roughly linearly.

The CDR3 runs to 16 residues. Per the germline V gene, CDR1 is SGHTA and CDR2 is FQGTGA. The V end was cut by 0 bases, the J end by 6 bases, with 17 bases between. These same records also appear under a second study, on T cells of mothers and their children. That investigation notes: It was related mother-child pairs that showed slightly higher overlap than unrelated pairs, without reaching significance.

The V and J genes are TRBV7-3 and TRBJ1-1; TRBD1 might be the D (5 bases). The receptor was isolated from a boy younger than 18 in good health. The source material was blood. CDR3 sequence (DNA): TGTGCCAGCAGCTTAACTGAGGGGCCGGGTAGGTCTGAAGCTTTCTTT. It codes for CASSLTEGPGRSEAFF.